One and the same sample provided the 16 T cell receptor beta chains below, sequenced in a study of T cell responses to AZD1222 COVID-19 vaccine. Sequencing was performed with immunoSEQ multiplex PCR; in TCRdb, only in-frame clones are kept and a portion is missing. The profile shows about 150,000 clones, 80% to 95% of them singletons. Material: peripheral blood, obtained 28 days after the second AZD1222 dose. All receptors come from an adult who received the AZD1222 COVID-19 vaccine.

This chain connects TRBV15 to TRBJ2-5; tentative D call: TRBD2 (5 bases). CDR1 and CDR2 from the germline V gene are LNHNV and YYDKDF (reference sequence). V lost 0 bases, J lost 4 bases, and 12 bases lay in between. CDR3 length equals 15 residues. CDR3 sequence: CATSRDSTSLETQYF. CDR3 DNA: TGTGCCACCAGCAGAGATAGTACTAGTTTAGAGACCCAGTACTTC.

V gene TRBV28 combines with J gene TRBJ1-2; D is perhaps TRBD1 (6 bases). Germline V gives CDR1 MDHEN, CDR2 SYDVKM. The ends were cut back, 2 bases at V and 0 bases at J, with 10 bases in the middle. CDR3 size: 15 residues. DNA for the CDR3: TGTGCCAGCAGTTTAGCAGGGGTCCCTAACTATGGCTACACCTTC. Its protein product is CASSLAGVPNYGYTF.

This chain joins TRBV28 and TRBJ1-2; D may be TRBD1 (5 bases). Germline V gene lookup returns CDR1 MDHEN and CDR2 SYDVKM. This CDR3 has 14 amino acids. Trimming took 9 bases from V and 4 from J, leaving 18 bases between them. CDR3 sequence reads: CASCRLNRSYGYTF. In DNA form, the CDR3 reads TGTGCCAGTTGCCGTCTGAACAGGTCCTATGGCTACACCTTC.

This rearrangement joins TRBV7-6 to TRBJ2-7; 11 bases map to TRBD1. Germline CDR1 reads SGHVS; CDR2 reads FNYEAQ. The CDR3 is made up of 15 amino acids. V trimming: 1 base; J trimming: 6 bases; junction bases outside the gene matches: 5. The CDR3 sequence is CASSLVPGQGGEQYF. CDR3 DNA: TGTGCCAGCAGCTTAGTGCCGGGACAGGGGGGCGAGCAGTACTTC.

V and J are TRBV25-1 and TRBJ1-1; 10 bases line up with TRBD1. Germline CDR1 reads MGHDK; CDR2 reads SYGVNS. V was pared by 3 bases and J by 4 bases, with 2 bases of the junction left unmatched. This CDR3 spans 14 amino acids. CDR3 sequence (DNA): TGTGCCAGCAGTGACTGGACAGGGGGCACTGAAGCTTTCTTT. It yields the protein CASSDWTGGTEAFF.

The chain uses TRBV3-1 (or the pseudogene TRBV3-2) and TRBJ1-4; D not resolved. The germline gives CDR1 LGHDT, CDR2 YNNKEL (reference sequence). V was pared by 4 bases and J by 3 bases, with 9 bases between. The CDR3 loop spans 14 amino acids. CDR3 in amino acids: CASSPTASNEKLFF. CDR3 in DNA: TGTGCCAGCAGCCCAACGGCCTCTAATGAAAAACTGTTTTTT.

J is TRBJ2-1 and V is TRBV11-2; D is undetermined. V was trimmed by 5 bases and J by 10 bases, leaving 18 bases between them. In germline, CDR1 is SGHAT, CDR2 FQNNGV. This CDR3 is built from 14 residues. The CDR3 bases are TGTGCCAGCAGCCCCAACCACCCCTCTGACGAGCAGTTCTTC. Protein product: CASSPNHPSDEQFF.

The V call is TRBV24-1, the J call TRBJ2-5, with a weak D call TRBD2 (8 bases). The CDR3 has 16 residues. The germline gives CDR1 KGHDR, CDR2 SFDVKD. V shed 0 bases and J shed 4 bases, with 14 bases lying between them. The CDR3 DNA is TGTGCCACCAGTGATTTGCCCGGGAGGGGGCGAGAGACCCAGTACTTC. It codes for CATSDLPGRGRETQYF.

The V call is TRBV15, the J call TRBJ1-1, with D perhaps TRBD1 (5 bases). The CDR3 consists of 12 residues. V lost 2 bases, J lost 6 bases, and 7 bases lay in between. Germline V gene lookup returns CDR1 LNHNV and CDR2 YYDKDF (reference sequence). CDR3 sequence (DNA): TGTGCCACCAGCAGAACAGGTGCTGAAGCTTTCTTT. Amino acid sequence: CATSRTGAEAFF.

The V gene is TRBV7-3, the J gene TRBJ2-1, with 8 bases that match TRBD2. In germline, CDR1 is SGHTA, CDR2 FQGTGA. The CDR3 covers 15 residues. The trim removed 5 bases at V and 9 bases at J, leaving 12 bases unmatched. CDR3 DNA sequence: TGTGCCAGCAGCGTCGCAGTAGCGGGGTCTAGTGAGCAGTTCTTC. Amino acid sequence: CASSVAVAGSSEQFF. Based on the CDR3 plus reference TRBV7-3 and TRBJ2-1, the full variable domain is GAGVSQTPSNKVTEKGKYVELRCDPISGHTALYWYRQSLGQGPEFLIYFQGTGAADDSGLPNDRFFAVRPEGSVSTLKIQRTERGDSAVYLCASSVAVAGSSEQFFGPGTRLTVL.

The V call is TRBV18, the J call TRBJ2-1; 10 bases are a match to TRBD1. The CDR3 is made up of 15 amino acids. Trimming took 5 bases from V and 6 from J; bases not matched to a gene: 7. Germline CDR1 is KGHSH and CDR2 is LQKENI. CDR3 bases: TGTGCCAGCTCATCACGACAGGGGGCAATCAATGAGCAGTTCTTC. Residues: CASSSRQGAINEQFF. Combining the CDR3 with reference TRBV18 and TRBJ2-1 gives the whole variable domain NAGVMQNPRHLVRRRGQEARLRCSPMKGHSHVYWYRQLPEEGLKFMVYLQKENIIDESGMPKERFSAEFPKEGPSILRIQQVVRGDSAAYFCASSSRQGAINEQFFGPGTRLTVL.

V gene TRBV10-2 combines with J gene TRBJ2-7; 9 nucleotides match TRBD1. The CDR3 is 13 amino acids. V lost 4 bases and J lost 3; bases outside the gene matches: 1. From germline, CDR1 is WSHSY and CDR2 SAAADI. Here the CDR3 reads CASSAGQGYEQYF. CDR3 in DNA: TGCGCCAGCAGTGCGGGACAGGGCTACGAGCAGTACTTC.

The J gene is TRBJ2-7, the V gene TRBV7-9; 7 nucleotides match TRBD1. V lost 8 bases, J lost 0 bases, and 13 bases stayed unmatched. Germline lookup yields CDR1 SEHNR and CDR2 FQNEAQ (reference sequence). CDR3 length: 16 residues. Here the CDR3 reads CASWGRTTGSSYEQYF. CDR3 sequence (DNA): TGTGCCAGCTGGGGCAGAACGACAGGGAGCTCCTACGAGCAGTACTTC.

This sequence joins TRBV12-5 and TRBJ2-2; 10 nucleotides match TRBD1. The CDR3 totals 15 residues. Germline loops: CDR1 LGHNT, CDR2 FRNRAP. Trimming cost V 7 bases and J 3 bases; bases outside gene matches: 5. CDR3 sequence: CASARDRGYTGELFF. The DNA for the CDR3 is TGTGCTAGTGCAAGGGACAGGGGATACACCGGGGAGCTGTTTTTT.

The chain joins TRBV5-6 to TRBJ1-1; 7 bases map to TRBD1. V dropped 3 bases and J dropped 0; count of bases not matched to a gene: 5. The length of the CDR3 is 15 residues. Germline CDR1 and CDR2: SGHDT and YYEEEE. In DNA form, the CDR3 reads TGTGCCAGCAGCTCCCGGACAGGATTGAACACTGAAGCTTTCTTT. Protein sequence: CASSSRTGLNTEAFF.

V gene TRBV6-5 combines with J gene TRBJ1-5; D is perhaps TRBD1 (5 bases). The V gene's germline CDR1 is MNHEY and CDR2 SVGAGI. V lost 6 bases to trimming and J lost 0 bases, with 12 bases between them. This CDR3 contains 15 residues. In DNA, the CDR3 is TGTGCCAGCAGAGTAAATACAGGTAGCAATCAGCCCCAGCATTTT. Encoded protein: CASRVNTGSNQPQHF.